These T cell receptor beta chains were read from a single sample in a study of blood T cell repertoires in COVID-19. Only in-frame clones appear in the TCRdb table, and some are missing; sequencing was by immunoSEQ multiplex PCR. The repertoire holds fewer than 300,000 clones, with roughly 80% as singletons. Sequencing used PBMCs or T cells enriched from blood (not recorded which). These receptors were obtained from a man aged 35 to 55 who had been exposed to COVID-19. CDR3s include the opening cysteine and the closing phenylalanine or tryptophan. Part of the rows lack a size; the others show once, few, many or a class for expanded clones.

size: .
V: TRBV9
J: TRBJ2-3
CDR3: CASSVAGVASGSTDTQYF

size: .
V: TRBV5-4
J: TRBJ1-4
CDR3: CASSWIGQGEKLFF

size: many
V: TRBV7-7
J: TRBJ2-1
CDR3: CASSPTLRAADEQFF

size: .
V: TRBV13
J: TRBJ1-1
CDR3: CASRRRTGDAEAFF

size: .
V: TRBV1
J: TRBJ1-4
CDR3: CTSHVKPGQGTQILFGGAEKLFF

size: few
V: TRBV29-1
J: TRBJ1-1
CDR3: CSVDRGMGTEAFF

size: once
V: TRBV7-8
J: TRBJ2-5
CDR3: CASSLELAAQETQYF

size: .
V: TRBV9
J: TRBJ2-3
CDR3: CASSDPGQGRSDTQYF

size: .
V: TRBV15
J: TRBJ2-7
CDR3: CATSRGRYEQYF

size: .
V: TRBV10-3
J: TRBJ2-5
CDR3: CAISESGSQETQYF